The sequence of this TCR beta chain was determined in a study of Ad26.COV2.S vaccination and SARS-CoV-2 variants (dated by TCRdb to the early 2020s). About the full investigation: Donors in the vaccine arm were drawn from COV1001, a phase I-IIa trial of Ad26.COV2.S in healthy adults that was multicentre, randomized, double-blind and placebo-controlled. Dosing of Ad26.COV2.S was intramuscular, at either 5x10^10 or 1x10^11 viral particles, delivered as one shot or as two shots spaced 56 days apart. Sequencing of the TCRbeta repertoire served to evaluate the specificity and breadth of SARS-CoV-2-reactive T cell receptors following Ad26.COV2.S vaccination. The TCR-sequenced set comprised about 32 samples: roughly 19 Ad26.COV2.S vaccine recipients, 5 placebo recipients and 8 SARS-CoV-2 convalescent individuals. Trial participants were randomized into five groups of five, in which low-dose or high-dose Ad26.COV2.S was given once or twice, or placebo was given on both occasions. Blinding of investigators to trial group allocation was maintained during experiments and outcome assessment. General conclusions and limits of the study: Vaccine and placebo recipients had comparable non-spike TCR breadth, which fits with the vaccine containing only spike. After vaccination, spike-specific CD8+ and CD4+ T cell responses were reported to show substantial breadth. The study was not powered for comparison of responses between vaccine doses or regimens. Ad26.COV2.S recipients had higher spike-specific TCR breadth than placebo recipients (P = 0.0014). It was noted by the authors that total T cell responses may have been underestimated by the TCR breadth and depth analyses.

The immunoSEQ Assay was the method used to sequence TCRbeta CDR3 regions. After extraction, genomic DNA underwent amplification by bias-controlled multiplex PCR, followed by high-throughput sequencing. Per the source publication's procedure: To quantify the absolute abundance of every unique TCRbeta CDR3 region, sequences were collapsed and filtered. T cell fraction was estimated by normalization of TCRbeta template counts to usable DNA, with usable DNA being measured through amplification of reference genes present in all nucleated cells. Repertoire TCRs were annotated as SARS-CoV-2-specific by exact matching of V gene, CDR3 amino acid sequence and J gene to a known reactive TCR set. The reference SARS-CoV-2 TCR set came from MIRA and was filtered for enrichment in COVID-19-positive ImmuneCODE repertoires, removing public or cross-reactive TCRs. Drawing on the MIRA antigens, annotated TCRs were analysed further at the level of specific ORF or position within ORF. Depth was the summed frequency of annotated unique rearrangements, while breadth was defined as annotated unique rearrangements over total unique productive rearrangements. TCR breadth was compared between groups using two-sided Wilcoxon rank-sum tests. Drawn from immuneACCESS, this table holds only the in-frame rearrangements with V and J called that TCRdb kept. Clones are partly lost; checked studies trace under half to an unresolved V gene and leave the rest unexplained. V, J and clone size were drawn from that table, and D and trimming were deduced from the DNA. This sample holds approximately 480,000 clones; around 88% were observed only once. Together, the top ten hold 10% to 15% of the sample.

To note about this clone: The antigen it recognizes is unknown. Per-base quality was not reported, and no clone a single base away is much larger than it.

What the treatment or condition label conveys for this sample: some 20 received Ad26.COV2.S at low or high dose, single or two shots; several received placebo; per-sample allocation not given. Repertoires of vaccine and placebo recipients were sequenced from samples taken on day 63 after the first injection. Cohort 1b enrolled about two dozen adults aged 18-55 years at a single site in Boston, USA, between 29 July and 7 August 2020. Ad26.COV2.S was a replication-incompetent adenovirus type 26 vector that expressed a prefusion-stabilized SARS-CoV-2 spike protein derived from the original Wuhan strain. This TCR was sampled from a person between 18 and 65 years old who received the Ad26.COV2.S COVID-19 vaccine or a placebo. Sequenced material: peripheral blood, taken in a trial of Ad26.COV2.S vaccine versus placebo.

The CDR3: CASSSRAGSTYNEQFF. The DNA reads TGTGCCAGCAGCTCCCGAGCGGGGTCGACCTACAATGAGCAGTTCTTC. In this chain, TRBV7-3 is recombined with TRBJ2-1; TRBD2 agrees with 7 junctional bases. The germline V end is reduced by 4 bases and the J end by 2 bases; junction bases left unmatched: 8. CDR3 length: 16 amino acids, cysteine to phenylalanine. Only the CDR3 part of the read is kept: 48 bases, read in frame from the first base. The germline V gene supplies CDR1 SGHTA and CDR2 FQGTGA.